This TCR beta chain was sequenced during a study of tumor-infiltrating lymphocytes in primary liver carcinoma. Germline DNA was also extracted, with blood RNA taken from unsorted whole blood. Researchers generated TCR beta cDNA from about 530 ng of total RNA, relying on a constant-region primer. What produced the TCR beta libraries was three nested multiplex PCR rounds using slightly modified ARM-PCR. Use of TRBV1-TRBV30 forward primers with a C-beta reverse primer characterized the first two PCR rounds, which lasted about 10 cycles each. TCRdb used MiXCR to reprocess the multiplex PCR reads, holding one entry per CDR3 protein. Of just over 300,000 distinct CDR3 sequences listed, nearly 60% were seen once; the top ten hold approximately 17%. Looked up from germline, CDR1 is MNHNS and CDR2 is SASEGT. The CDR3 is made up of 15 amino acids. Turning to this clonotype: One end of the junction varies from germline; a read error may be responsible.

V is TRBV6-1 and J is TRBJ1-1; a weak D match, TRBD1 (5 bases). The receptor was isolated from a woman in her 30s with primary liver carcinoma and hepatitis B virus infection. The sample was peripheral blood. This CDR3 reads CANRARGRLKTEASF. In DNA form, the CDR3 reads TGTGCCAACAGAGCGAGGGGCAGGCTGAAGACTGAAGCTTCCTTT.